The 21 T cell receptor beta chains presented below share a single source sample, sequenced in a study of beta chain features in type 1 diabetes. Expressed TCRB transcripts got sequenced, as all isolated RNA was reverse transcribed. Sequenced by immunoSEQ multiplex PCR; TCRdb stores in-frame clones only, minus some. Among 150,000 to 160,000 clones listed, approximately 10% were seen once. Sequencing used central memory CD4+ T cells from blood. These receptors came from a man aged 18 to 29 in good health.

The rearrangement links TRBV15 to TRBJ2-2; tentative D call: TRBD2 (6 bases). V lost 0 bases and J lost 6, with 11 bases in between. The CDR3 contains 15 residues. The V gene's germline CDR1 is LNHNV and CDR2 YYDKDF (reference sequence). The CDR3 coding sequence is TGTGCCACCAGCAGAGATATTCAGCGGGCCGGGGAGCTGTTTTTT. It encodes CATSRDIQRAGELFF.

This sequence joins TRBV5-5 and TRBJ2-3; maybe TRBD2 (6 bases). V dropped 4 bases and J dropped 1 base, with 16 bases sitting between them. The CDR3 runs 16 residues. Germline V gene data show CDR1 as SGHKS and CDR2 as YYEKEE (reference sequence). The CDR3 sequence: CASSVGGPTGTDTQYF. The CDR3 nucleotides are TGTGCCAGCAGCGTCGGGGGACCTACAGGCACAGATACGCAGTATTTT.

The chain is built from TRBV4-1 and TRBJ2-7, with D possibly matching TRBD1 (6 bases). The germline CDR1 and CDR2 sequences are MGHRA and YSYEKL. This CDR3 spans 15 amino acids. The V and J ends lost 1 base and 2 bases respectively, with 12 bases between them. DNA for the CDR3: TGCGCCAGCAGCCAAGGGCGCCAGGGGACCTACGAGCAGTACTTC. Residues: CASSQGRQGTYEQYF.

The J gene is TRBJ2-1, the V gene TRBV4-2, with D possibly being TRBD2 (6 bases). The CDR3 covers 15 residues. Germline V gene lookup returns CDR1 LGHNA and CDR2 YNFKEQ. V lost 2 bases and J 7 bases, leaving 15 bases between the germline ends. CDR3: CASSQRLATGNEQFF. The CDR3 bases are TGTGCCAGCAGCCAACGGCTAGCGACGGGAAATGAGCAGTTCTTC.

The rearrangement uses TRBV7-3 and TRBJ1-2; D is undetermined. Germline lookup yields CDR1 SGHTA and CDR2 FQGTGA. With 5 bases removed from V and 4 bases from J, the gap between germline ends came to 14 bases. The CDR3 has 14 residues. In DNA, the CDR3 is TGTGCCAGCAGCCCCAAAGGAGGCGGCTATGGCTACACCTTC. Amino acids: CASSPKGGGYGYTF.

This chain uses TRBV9 with TRBJ1-3; D is unresolved. Trimming shortened V by 4 bases and J by 3 bases, and 11 bases separated the two germline ends. Germline lookup yields CDR1 SGDLS and CDR2 YYNGEE. The CDR3 covers 14 residues. The CDR3, as DNA: TGTGCCAGCAGCCCGAGCCCCGATGGAAACACCATATATTTT. It encodes CASSPSPDGNTIYF.

There are a few counts of this clone. This sequence joins TRBV29-1 and TRBJ1-5, with TRBD1 matching over 10 bases. Looked up from germline, CDR1 is SQVTM and CDR2 is ANQGSEA. There are 14 residues in the CDR3. The junction had 6 bases not matched to a gene; V was cut back by 5 bases and J by 5 bases. The CDR3 spells CSVRDRGNYQPQHF. The CDR3 DNA reads TGCAGCGTTCGGGACAGGGGAAACTATCAGCCCCAGCATTTT.

This chain links TRBV30 with TRBJ1-4; D uncertain. CDR1 is GTSNPN, CDR2 SVGIG, per germline (reference sequence). Trimming stripped 0 bases from V and 5 bases from J, with 7 bases between. The CDR3 covers 13 residues. Here the CDR3 reads CAWSVGKNEKLFF. CDR3 sequence (DNA): TGTGCCTGGAGTGTGGGGAAAAATGAAAAACTGTTTTTT.

This clone was detected a few times. The rearrangement joins TRBV9 to TRBJ2-7, with 7 bases that match TRBD2. J gave up 1 base and V 0 bases, and 4 bases lay outside the gene matches. CDR1 is SGDLS and CDR2 is YYNGEE in the germline V gene. The CDR3 runs 15 residues. The CDR3: CASSVGLAASYEQYF. As DNA, the CDR3 is TGTGCCAGCAGCGTAGGGCTAGCGGCTTCCTACGAGCAGTACTTC.

Notes on this clone: This CDR3 is also generated by other DNA sequences in the sample. The CDR3: CSAGQNGYTF. The CDR3, as DNA: TGCAGCGCCGGGCAAAATGGCTACACCTTC. This sequence joins TRBV29-1 and TRBJ1-2; D gene uncertain. The V gene lost 7 bases and the J gene lost 6 bases, with 9 bases spanning the gap. Germline CDR1 is SQVTM and CDR2 is ANQGSEA. The CDR3 extends over 10 amino acids.

This clone showed up just a few times. The DNA of the CDR3 is TGTGCCTGGAGTGTACAGAATTCACCCCTCCACTTT. Protein product: CAWSVQNSPLHF. The genes are TRBV30 and TRBJ1-6; D gene ambiguous. The V and J ends lost 0 bases and 7 bases respectively, with 4 bases between them. The CDR3 length is 12 residues. Per the germline V gene, CDR1 is GTSNPN and CDR2 is SVGIG (reference sequence).

This chain uses TRBV13 with TRBJ2-2; TRBD2 matches at 8 bases. The CDR3 spans 15 residues. V was pared by 5 bases and J by 7 bases, with 9 bases of the junction left unmatched. Per germline, CDR1 PRHDT and CDR2 FYEKMQ (reference sequence). The CDR3 region is CASSPWTSYGGELFF. CDR3 DNA sequence: TGTGCCAGCAGCCCGTGGACTAGCTACGGCGGGGAGCTGTTTTTT. The full variable domain, completed using reference TRBV13 and TRBJ2-2, is AAGVIQSPRHLIKEKRETATLKCYPIPRHDTVYWYQQGPGQDPQFLISFYEKMQSDKGSIPDRFSAQQFSDYHSELNMSSLELGDSALYFCASSPWTSYGGELFFGEGSRLTVL.

The table lists this clone with a few counts. The chain is built from TRBV7-9 and TRBJ1-2; tentatively, D is TRBD1 (5 bases). CDR1 is SEHNR, CDR2 FQNEAQ, per germline (reference sequence). This CDR3 is 14 amino acids long. V was cut by 5 bases and J by 5 bases, with 15 bases left in between. CDR3 sequence reads: CASSPGAGDYGYTF. The CDR3 DNA reads as TGTGCCAGCAGCCCCGGGGCAGGAGATTATGGCTACACCTTC.

The rearrangement joins TRBV7-3 to TRBJ2-1; 7 bases are a match to TRBD2. Germline V gene sequence: CDR1 SGHTA, CDR2 FQGTGA. With 1 base clipped from V and 8 bases from J, the junction kept 8 bases outside the gene matches. CDR3 length equals 15 residues. The CDR3 region is CASSLNPGGIDEQFF. The CDR3 bases are TGTGCCAGCAGCTTAAATCCGGGAGGTATCGATGAGCAGTTCTTC.

This clone was found a few times. J is TRBJ2-3 and V is TRBV15; D is possibly TRBD1 (5 bases). The CDR3 consists of 18 residues. Trimming pared 0 bases from V and 4 bases from J, leaving 20 bases between. Germline loops: CDR1 LNHNV, CDR2 YYDKDF (reference sequence). The CDR3 nucleotides read TGTGCCACCAGCAGAGATAGGTATAGTCAGGGTGGCCCAGATACGCAGTATTTT. Translation gives CATSRDRYSQGGPDTQYF. The full variable domain, completed using reference TRBV15 and TRBJ2-3, is DAMVIQNPRYQVTQFGKPVTLSCSQTLNHNVMYWYQQKSSQAPKLLFHYYDKDFNNEADTPDNFQSRRPNTSFCFLDIRSPGLGDTAMYLCATSRDRYSQGGPDTQYFGPGTRLTVL.

This clone was counted a few times. This chain connects TRBV15 to TRBJ2-5; possibly TRBD2 for D (5 bases). Germline V gene sequence: CDR1 LNHNV, CDR2 YYDKDF (reference sequence). V was trimmed by 9 bases and J by 8 bases, leaving 25 bases between them. The CDR3 spans 15 residues. CDR3 coding DNA: TGTGCCACGAGAGAGGGAGAGTTAATGAAGAGAACCCAGTACTTC. Protein sequence: CATREGELMKRTQYF.

This chain joins TRBV20-1 and TRBJ2-7, with D unclear. CDR3 length: 11 residues. Germline CDR1 is DFQATT and CDR2 is SNEGSKA (reference sequence). Trimming removed 7 bases from V and 4 bases from J, with 11 bases in between. CDR3 sequence: CSGTVEYEQYF. CDR3 DNA sequence: TGCAGTGGGACGGTCGAGTACGAGCAGTACTTC.

V is TRBV4-2 and J is TRBJ2-3; D possibly corresponds to TRBD1 (6 bases). Trimming removed 0 bases at V and 2 bases at J, with 15 bases between. CDR3 length equals 17 residues. CDR1 and CDR2 from the germline V gene are LGHNA and YNFKEQ. The DNA of the CDR3 is TGTGCCAGCAGCCAAGATGGACAGAGAGCTAACACAGATACGCAGTATTTT. This sequence encodes CASSQDGQRANTDTQYF.

The chain is built from TRBV27 and TRBJ2-5, with TRBD2 identical over 14 bases. Trimming cost V 5 bases and J 2 bases; bases outside gene matches: 7. CDR1 MNHEY and CDR2 SMNVEV come from the germline V gene (reference sequence). This CDR3 has 17 amino acids. The CDR3 nucleotides are TGTGCCAGCAGTCCCCCCAGACTAGCGGGAGGGCAAGAGACCCAGTACTTC. Its translation is CASSPPRLAGGQETQYF.

The chain uses TRBV10-3 and TRBJ2-4; TRBD1 matches 7 bases. CDR1 is ENHRY, CDR2 SYGVKD, per germline. The CDR3 contains 16 residues. Losses at the gene ends were 3 bases for V and 0 bases for J; bases not matched to a gene: 5. In DNA form, the CDR3 reads TGTGCCATCAGTGAAGCCGGGACAGTAGCCAAAAACATTCAGTACTTC. It specifies CAISEAGTVAKNIQYF.

The chain couples TRBV7-9 to TRBJ1-4; 7 bases align to TRBD1. V lost 1 base and J lost 8; bases outside the gene matches: 7. This CDR3 has 15 residues. Germline loops: CDR1 SEHNR, CDR2 FQNEAQ (reference sequence). The CDR3 sequence: CASSLGARGKEKLFF. CDR3 nucleotides: TGTGCCAGCAGCTTAGGGGCCAGGGGGAAGGAAAAACTGTTTTTT. Drawing the rest from reference TRBV7-9 and TRBJ1-4, the complete variable domain is DTGVSQNPRHKITKRGQNVTFRCDPISEHNRLYWYRQTLGQGPEFLTYFQNEAQLEKSRLLSDRFSAERPKGSFSTLEIQRTEQGDSAMYLCASSLGARGKEKLFFGSGTQLSVL.